The 24 T cell receptor beta chains in this list originate from one sample, sequenced in a study of OX40 agonist ivuxolimab in advanced cancers. Clones were read by immunoSEQ multiplex PCR, and TCRdb kept only the in-frame ones, dropping some. The data show around 57,000 clones, with 92% seen just once and roughly 21% held by the top ten. The sequencing here drew on CD4+ or CD8+ T cells sorted from blood, taken in a trial of the OX40 agonist ivuxolimab. The receptors shown here come from an adult with an advanced solid tumor such as melanoma, head and neck, liver or kidney cancer.

The chain employs TRBV28 and TRBJ2-3; a possible D gene is TRBD1 (6 bases). The ends were cut back, 7 bases at V and 3 bases at J, with 14 bases in the middle. The CDR3 extends over 14 amino acids. From germline, CDR1 is MDHEN and CDR2 SYDVKM. The CDR3 region is CASNTGTGTDTQYF. The CDR3 DNA reads TGTGCCAGCAACACAGGGACGGGGACAGATACGCAGTATTTT.

The chain uses TRBV4-3 and TRBJ2-1; 8 bases fit TRBD2. Trimming cost V 1 base and J 8 bases; bases outside gene matches: 7. This CDR3 is built from 15 residues. CDR1 is LGHNA, CDR2 YSLEER, per germline. CDR3 sequence reads: CASSQAWRGEYEQFF. The CDR3 DNA reads as TGCGCCAGCAGCCAAGCTTGGCGGGGGGAGTATGAGCAGTTCTTC.

The CDR3 nucleotides read TGTGCCAGCGGAGAGACCCAGTACTTC. Translated: CASGETQYF. The V and J genes are TRBV25-1 and TRBJ2-5, with D uncertain. The V end was cut by 8 bases, the J end by 4 bases, with 2 bases between. CDR1 is MGHDK, CDR2 SYGVNS, per germline. The length of the CDR3 is 9 residues. Looking up the rest from reference TRBV25-1 and TRBJ2-5 gives the full variable domain: EADIYQTPRYLVIGTGKKITLECSQTMGHDKMYWYQQDPGMELHLIHYSYGVNSTEKGDLSSESTVSRIRTEHFPLTLESARPSHTSQYLCASGETQYFGPGTRLLVL.

This chain uses TRBV6-5 with TRBJ1-6; D remains unclear. Germline CDR1 is MNHEY and CDR2 is SVGAGI. Deletions cut 5 bases from V and 10 bases from J, with 12 bases between. The CDR3 runs to 13 residues. CDR3 region: CASSVWARSPLHF. As DNA, the CDR3 is TGTGCCAGCAGTGTTTGGGCGAGGTCACCCCTCCACTTT.

This chain connects TRBV6-6 to TRBJ2-3, with D unclear. The germline V gene has CDR1 MNHNY and CDR2 SVGAGI (reference sequence). CDR3 size: 14 residues. V was trimmed by 5 bases and J by 2 bases, leaving 11 bases between them. CDR3 residues: CASSPSDVTDTQYF. CDR3 nucleotide sequence: TGTGCCAGCAGTCCAAGCGATGTCACAGATACGCAGTATTTT.

The chain carries TRBV7-9 and TRBJ1-2; the D gene is possibly TRBD1 (5 bases). CDR3 length equals 17 residues. With 2 bases removed from V and 0 bases from J, the gap between germline ends came to 16 bases. Germline CDR1 is SEHNR and CDR2 is FQNEAQ (reference sequence). The CDR3 coding sequence is TGTGCCAGCAGCTTAATTCCCTCCAGGGAGGCTAACTATGGCTACACCTTC. This sequence encodes CASSLIPSREANYGYTF. Full variable domain (remainder filled in from reference TRBV7-9 and TRBJ1-2): DTGVSQNPRHKITKRGQNVTFRCDPISEHNRLYWYRQTLGQGPEFLTYFQNEAQLEKSRLLSDRFSAERPKGSFSTLEIQRTEQGDSAMYLCASSLIPSREANYGYTFGSGTRLTVV.

The V and J genes are TRBV29-1 and TRBJ2-5; D possibly corresponds to TRBD1 (5 bases). This CDR3 has 14 amino acids. V lost 8 bases and J lost 3, with 19 bases in between. The germline V gene encodes CDR1 SQVTM and CDR2 ANQGSEA. CDR3 loop: CSIRRGSSKETQYF. DNA of the CDR3: TGCAGCATCAGAAGGGGCAGTTCCAAAGAGACCCAGTACTTC.

The V call is TRBV6-5, the J call TRBJ1-3; weak D call: TRBD1 (5 bases). The germline V gene encodes CDR1 MNHEY and CDR2 SVGAGI. This CDR3 is built from 14 residues. The V gene lost 9 bases and the J gene lost 2 bases, with 14 bases spanning the gap. CDR3 region: CARKRGRTGNTIYF. The CDR3 DNA is TGTGCCAGGAAGCGGGGGAGAACTGGAAACACCATATATTTT.

Notes on this clone: Mismatch with germline at one junction end may stem from a read error. The rearrangement joins TRBV7-9 to TRBJ2-1; D call uncertain. The length of the CDR3 is 11 residues. Germline V gene lookup returns CDR1 SEHNR and CDR2 FQNEAQ (reference sequence). The CDR3 loop is CASSSSNEQFF. The CDR3 nucleotides are TGTGCCAGCAGCTCCTCCAATGAGCAGTTCTTC.

The chain combines TRBV4-2 with TRBJ1-4; TRBD1 aligns across 7 bases. CDR1 and CDR2 (germline): LGHNA, YNFKEQ. The CDR3 sequence is 11 residues long. Trimming took 8 bases from V and 7 from J; bases not matched to a gene: 1. Written as DNA, the CDR3 is TGTGCCAGCGGGACAGCTGAAAAACTGTTTTTT. Its protein is CASGTAEKLFF.

V and J are TRBV6-5 and TRBJ2-7; tentative D call: TRBD2 (5 bases). Germline loops: CDR1 MNHEY, CDR2 SVGAGI. This CDR3 contains 13 residues. Trimming left V 4 bases short and J 4 bases short, with 11 bases between. The CDR3 reads CASSSGLRYEQYV. The DNA for the CDR3 is TGTGCCAGCAGTTCTGGACTGCGGTACGAGCAGTACGTC.

This chain joins TRBV27 and TRBJ1-1; D gene unclear. Trimming stripped 4 bases from V and 5 bases from J, with 5 bases between. CDR1 and CDR2 from the germline V gene are MNHEY and SMNVEV (reference sequence). The CDR3 has 11 amino acids. The DNA of the CDR3 is TGTGCCAGCAGTTCATGGACTGAAGCTTTCTTT. It yields the protein CASSSWTEAFF.

This chain uses TRBV7-4 with TRBJ1-1; weak D call: TRBD1 (5 bases). V was cut by 3 bases and J by 3 bases, with 14 bases left in between. CDR3 length equals 15 residues. CDR1 SGHVT and CDR2 SQSDAQ come from the germline V gene. CDR3 bases: TGTGCCAGCAGCTTTGTCACAGGTTCATACACTGAAGCTTTCTTT. Amino acids: CASSFVTGSYTEAFF. Using reference TRBV7-4 and TRBJ1-1 for the parts outside the CDR3, the full variable domain is GAGVSQSPRYKVAKRGRDVALRCDSISGHVTLYWYRQTLGQGSEVLTYSQSDAQRDKSGRPSGRFSAERPERSVSTLKIQRTEQGDSAVYLCASSFVTGSYTEAFFGQGTRLTVV.

This chain joins TRBV6-5 and TRBJ2-1, with D hard to call. Germline V lookup: CDR1 MNHEY, CDR2 SVGAGI. The CDR3 contains 14 residues. Trimming pared 1 base from V and 6 bases from J, leaving 10 bases between. The CDR3 nucleotides read TGTGCCAGCAGTTACTACGGCAGTTCCAATGAGCAGTTCTTC. Amino acid sequence: CASSYYGSSNEQFF.

The chain is built from TRBV4-1 and TRBJ1-3, with D unresolved. Germline V gene lookup returns CDR1 MGHRA and CDR2 YSYEKL. The CDR3 has 16 residues. Trimming removed 1 base from V and 2 bases from J, with 12 bases in between. CDR3 protein: CASSQGAGRTGNTIYF. In nucleotides, the CDR3 is TGCGCCAGCAGCCAAGGGGCGGGGAGGACTGGAAACACCATATATTTT.

V is TRBV30 and J is TRBJ2-3; 7 nucleotides align to TRBD2. J gave up 6 bases and V 2 bases, and 8 bases lay outside the gene matches. Germline CDR1 and CDR2: GTSNPN and SVGIG (reference sequence). The CDR3 length is 14 residues. The CDR3 spells CAWSRGRARDTQYF. CDR3 bases: TGTGCCTGGAGTCGGGGGAGGGCCAGGGATACGCAGTATTTT. Together with reference TRBV30 and TRBJ2-3, the CDR3 gives the full variable domain: SQTIHQWPATLVQPVGSPLSLECTVEGTSNPNLYWYRQAAGRGLQLLFYSVGIGQISSEVPQNLSASRPQDRQFILSSKKLLLSDSGFYLCAWSRGRARDTQYFGPGTRLTVL.

This clone was counted a single time. CDR3 sequence: CASSFTFYEQYF. The DNA for the CDR3 is TGTGCCAGCAGCTTTACCTTCTACGAGCAGTACTTC. The rearrangement links TRBV7-8 to TRBJ2-7; D gene ambiguous. The CDR3 has 12 residues. The germline V gene has CDR1 SGHVS and CDR2 FQNEAQ. V lost 3 bases and J 3 bases, leaving 6 bases between the germline ends.

The chain links TRBV6-6 to TRBJ1-5, with unresolved D. Germline CDR1 and CDR2: MNHNY and SVGAGI (reference sequence). This CDR3 contains 14 residues. V gave up 10 bases and J gave up 1 base, with 14 bases separating them. The CDR3 reads CATFRPDSNQPQHF. The CDR3 nucleotides read TGTGCCACCTTTCGGCCGGACAGCAATCAGCCCCAGCATTTT.

The chain couples TRBV15 to TRBJ1-5, with a weak D call TRBD1 (6 bases). V gave up 0 bases and J gave up 1 base, with 10 bases separating them. The germline V gene has CDR1 LNHNV and CDR2 YYDKDF (reference sequence). The CDR3 contains 16 residues. Here the CDR3 DNA reads TGTGCCACCAGCAGAGATACAGGGATCAGCAATCAGCCCCAGCATTTT. As protein: CATSRDTGISNQPQHF.

The rearrangement joins TRBV6-5 to TRBJ2-7, with 8 bases fitting TRBD1. CDR1 is MNHEY and CDR2 is SVGAGI in the germline V gene. Losses at the gene ends were 0 bases for V and 0 bases for J; bases not matched to a gene: 1. CDR3 length equals 15 residues. The CDR3 DNA is TGTGCCAGCAGTTACTCCGGACAGGGCTCCTACGAGCAGTACTTC. This sequence encodes CASSYSGQGSYEQYF.

The CDR3 DNA follows: TGTGCCAGCAGCTTATCGGCACAGGGGAATCAGCCCCAGCATTTT. It is translated as CASSLSAQGNQPQHF. This chain uses TRBV13 with TRBJ1-5, with 7 bases fitting TRBD1. V shed 2 bases, J shed 4 bases, and the junction held 5 bases outside the gene matches. This CDR3 spans 15 amino acids. CDR1 is PRHDT, CDR2 FYEKMQ, per germline (reference sequence).

The rearrangement links TRBV30 to TRBJ2-1; D is ambiguous. The CDR3 totals 15 residues. The germline V gene has CDR1 GTSNPN and CDR2 SVGIG (reference sequence). The V end was cut by 2 bases, the J end by 3 bases, with 14 bases between. CDR3 region: CAWSNKWDNYNEQFF. CDR3 coding DNA: TGTGCCTGGAGTAATAAGTGGGATAACTACAATGAGCAGTTCTTC.

The rearrangement joins TRBV4-3 to TRBJ1-4; weak D call: TRBD1 (5 bases). Germline CDR1 is LGHNA and CDR2 is YSLEER. Trimming removed 3 bases at V and 5 bases at J, with 16 bases between. The CDR3 totals 16 residues. CDR3 loop: CASSQPKGMGNEKLFF. The CDR3 DNA reads as TGCGCCAGCAGCCAGCCAAAGGGGATGGGGAATGAAAAACTGTTTTTT.

CDR3 loop: CATSSPGTTSYNEQFF. CDR3 nucleotides: TGTGCCACCAGCAGCCCCGGGACTACCTCCTACAATGAGCAGTTCTTC. The chain recombines TRBV15 with TRBJ2-1, with TRBD2 matching 7 bases. V was clipped by 3 bases and J by 0 bases; unmatched bases: 5. In germline, CDR1 is LNHNV, CDR2 YYDKDF (reference sequence). The CDR3 spans 16 residues.